Each of the 10 T cell receptor beta chains below was sequenced from the same sample in a study of T cell changes during pregnancy in multiple sclerosis. Generated by immunoSEQ multiplex PCR, the TCRdb table keeps only in-frame clones and is missing some. The top ten clones hold 1.4% of a sample with around 80,000 clones, about 90% of them seen once. Sequences were derived from peripheral blood, sampled before pregnancy. The receptors derive from a female donor with multiple sclerosis, enrolled in a pregnancy study.

The chain uses TRBV18 and TRBJ1-1, with 10 bases fitting TRBD1. Germline V gives CDR1 KGHSH, CDR2 LQKENI. The CDR3 loop spans 14 amino acids. V was pared by 3 bases and J by 2 bases, with 0 bases of the junction left unmatched. CDR3 region: CASSPTGGNTEAFF. CDR3 sequence (DNA): TGTGCCAGCTCACCGACAGGGGGCAACACTGAAGCTTTCTTT. Full variable domain (remainder filled in from reference TRBV18 and TRBJ1-1): NAGVMQNPRHLVRRRGQEARLRCSPMKGHSHVYWYRQLPEEGLKFMVYLQKENIIDESGMPKERFSAEFPKEGPSILRIQQVVRGDSAAYFCASSPTGGNTEAFFGQGTRLTVV.

The rearrangement links TRBV7-6 to TRBJ2-3; 9 positions match TRBD2. The CDR3 has 15 amino acids. Germline CDR1 SGHVS, CDR2 FNYEAQ. With 5 bases clipped from V and 1 base from J, the junction kept 4 bases outside the gene matches. CDR3 sequence: CASSVAGGGTDTQYF. The CDR3 DNA reads as TGTGCCAGCAGCGTTGCGGGGGGGGGCACAGATACGCAGTATTTT.

This clone was found a few times. CDR3 DNA sequence: TGTGCCAGCTCACTCGAGGGCTATGGCTACACCTTC. This encodes CASSLEGYGYTF. V and J are TRBV18 and TRBJ1-2; D is undetermined. Germline lookup yields CDR1 KGHSH and CDR2 LQKENI. The CDR3 length is 12 residues. Trimming took off 4 bases at V and 4 bases at J, with 7 bases between the two ends.

The chain is built from TRBV6-1 and TRBJ2-2, with D possibly matching TRBD1 (6 bases). The germline gives CDR1 MNHNS, CDR2 SASEGT. CDR3 length: 13 residues. The V and J ends lost 2 bases and 7 bases respectively, with 8 bases between them. The CDR3 loop is CASSERGIGELFF. The CDR3 DNA is TGTGCCAGCAGTGAAAGGGGGATCGGGGAGCTGTTTTTT.

This CDR3 reads CASPRLAGARDEQFF. In DNA form, the CDR3 reads TGTGCCAGCCCTAGGCTAGCGGGGGCCCGGGATGAGCAGTTCTTC. This chain joins TRBV6-1 and TRBJ2-1, with 10 bases lining up with TRBD2. V was clipped by 8 bases and J by 8 bases; unmatched bases: 12. The CDR3 length is 15 residues. Per the germline V gene, CDR1 is MNHNS and CDR2 is SASEGT.

This chain links TRBV27 with TRBJ2-7, with D perhaps matching TRBD1 (5 bases). Germline CDR1 and CDR2: MNHEY and SMNVEV (reference sequence). The CDR3 contains 12 residues. The V and J ends lost 5 bases and 3 bases respectively, with 8 bases between them. The CDR3 bases are TGTGCCAGCAGTCATAGGGGCTACGAGCAGTACTTC. This sequence encodes CASSHRGYEQYF.

The chain has TRBV18 and TRBJ1-5, with no clear D. V dropped 6 bases and J dropped 4 bases, with 7 bases sitting between them. The CDR3 spans 12 residues. Looked up from germline, CDR1 is KGHSH and CDR2 is LQKENI. Here the CDR3 reads CASSLLNQPQHF. As DNA, the CDR3 is TGTGCCAGCTCGCTATTGAATCAGCCCCAGCATTTT.

The rearrangement joins TRBV9 to TRBJ2-3; 12 positions agree with TRBD2. In germline, CDR1 is SGDLS, CDR2 YYNGEE. V gave up 0 bases and J gave up 3 bases; unmatched junction bases: 5. This CDR3 has 17 amino acids. The CDR3, as DNA: TGTGCCAGCAGCGTAGAGGCTAGCGGGGGGGCAACAGATACGCAGTATTTT. Amino acids: CASSVEASGGATDTQYF. Drawing the rest from reference TRBV9 and TRBJ2-3, the complete variable domain is DSGVTQTPKHLITATGQRVTLRCSPRSGDLSVYWYQQSLDQGLQFLIQYYNGEERAKGNILERFSAQQFPDLHSELNLSSLELGDSALYFCASSVEASGGATDTQYFGPGTRLTVL.

The rearrangement links TRBV6-1 to TRBJ2-5; TRBD2 matches 7 bases. The germline V gene has CDR1 MNHNS and CDR2 SASEGT. This CDR3 region has 14 residues. V dropped 7 bases and J dropped 3; count of bases not matched to a gene: 8. The CDR3 nucleotides read TGTGCCAGCAACCCAATTGGGGGGGAAGAGACCCAGTACTTC. The encoded protein is CASNPIGGEETQYF.

The chain combines TRBV9 with TRBJ1-2; D is possibly TRBD1 (5 bases). Germline CDR1 reads SGDLS; CDR2 reads YYNGEE. V lost 2 bases to trimming and J lost 2 bases, with 13 bases between them. The CDR3 is 15 residues long. The CDR3 DNA is TGTGCCAGCAGCGTCAGGGACTGGGGGAACTATGGCTACACCTTC. Translating it yields CASSVRDWGNYGYTF.